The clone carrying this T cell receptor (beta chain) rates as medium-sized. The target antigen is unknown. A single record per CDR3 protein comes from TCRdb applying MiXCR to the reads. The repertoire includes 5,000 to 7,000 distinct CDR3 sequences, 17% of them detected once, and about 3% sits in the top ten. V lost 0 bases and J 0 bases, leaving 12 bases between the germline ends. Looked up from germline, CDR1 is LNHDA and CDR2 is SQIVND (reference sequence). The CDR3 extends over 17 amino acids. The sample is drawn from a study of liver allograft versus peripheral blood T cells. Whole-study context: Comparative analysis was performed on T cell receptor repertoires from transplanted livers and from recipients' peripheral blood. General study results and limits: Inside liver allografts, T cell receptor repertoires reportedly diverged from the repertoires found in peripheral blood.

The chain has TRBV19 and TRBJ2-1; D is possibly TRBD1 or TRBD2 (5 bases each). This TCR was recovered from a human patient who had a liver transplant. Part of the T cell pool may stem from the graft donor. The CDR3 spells CASSIESGRTSYNEQFF. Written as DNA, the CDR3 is TGTGCCAGTAGTATAGAGTCGGGACGGACCTCCTACAATGAGCAGTTCTTC.